This record concerns one T cell receptor beta chain sequence. Amplicons of TCR beta CDR3 were generated from genomic DNA by two-round multiplex PCR. First-round PCR amplification was performed with primers specific to each TRBV and TRBJ gene. TCRdb reprocessed the multiplex PCR reads via MiXCR and lists one record per CDR3 protein. The sample comprises 50,000 or so distinct CDR3 sequences, about 35% of which are singletons, and 8% to 9.5% rests with the top ten. The record originates from a study of prognosis after radiotherapy for stage I lung cancer. The receptor was derived from a donor over 45 with non-small cell lung cancer. Sequenced here: PBMCs, sampled before or after stereotactic body radiation therapy (not recorded which).

CDR3 coding DNA: TGTGCCAGCAGCTTTGGGACAATTTCAGATACGCAGTATTTT. Translation: CASSFGTISDTQYF. This chain connects TRBV7-2 to TRBJ2-3; maybe TRBD1 (6 bases). CDR3 size: 14 residues. CDR1 and CDR2 (germline): SGHTA, FQGNSA. Trimming pared 3 bases from V and 4 bases from J, leaving 11 bases between.